A single sample is the source of the 27 T cell receptor beta chains below, sequenced in a study of blood T cell repertoires in COVID-19. TCRdb's copy holds only in-frame clones and misses some; the assay was immunoSEQ multiplex PCR. Counted here are 150,000 to 200,000 clones, about 86% occurring once; the ten biggest clones make up 15% to 20%. Sequencing input: peripheral blood. The receptor set was obtained from an elderly woman with acute or convalescent COVID-19.

V is TRBV25-1 and J is TRBJ1-4, with a tentative D call TRBD1 (5 bases). The V gene's germline CDR1 is MGHDK and CDR2 SYGVNS. V was cut by 4 bases and J by 4 bases, with 13 bases left in between. The CDR3 consists of 15 residues. The CDR3, as DNA: TGTGCCAGCAGTGCGGCGGGACGGATTAATGAAAAACTGTTTTTT. Its translation: CASSAAGRINEKLFF.

The CDR3 sequence is CASSSEGGGPRNEQFF. Here the CDR3 DNA reads TGTGCCAGCAGCTCCGAGGGGGGAGGGCCAAGGAATGAGCAGTTCTTC. The rearrangement links TRBV11-3 to TRBJ2-1; a possible D gene is TRBD2 (7 bases). V was trimmed by 4 bases and J by 7 bases, leaving 20 bases between them. The CDR3 sequence is 16 residues long. Germline loops: CDR1 SGHNT, CDR2 YENEEA.

This clone was counted only a few times. This chain links TRBV15 with TRBJ1-5; tentatively, D is TRBD1 (6 bases). CDR1 is LNHNV, CDR2 YYDKDF, per germline (reference sequence). V lost 4 bases and J lost 8, with 15 bases in between. CDR3 length equals 14 residues. The CDR3 is CATSIRGAREPQHF. The CDR3 DNA follows: TGTGCCACCAGCATCCGGGGGGCGCGGGAGCCCCAGCATTTT.

This chain joins TRBV14 and TRBJ2-7; 9 bases agree with TRBD2. There are 14 residues in the CDR3. With V trimmed by 7 bases and J by 6 bases, 10 bases remained unmatched. Germline loops: CDR1 SGHDN, CDR2 FVKESK. CDR3 DNA sequence: TGTGCCAGCAAATTGGGTAGCGGGAGTATCGAGCAGTACTTC. Protein product: CASKLGSGSIEQYF.

This rearrangement joins TRBV7-2 to TRBJ2-1; TRBD2 aligns across 8 bases. The CDR3 consists of 13 residues. V shed 5 bases, J shed 9 bases, and the junction held 6 bases outside the gene matches. CDR1 and CDR2 (germline): SGHTA, FQGNSA. CDR3 coding DNA: TGTGCCAGCAGCATGAGGACTAGCCCTGAGCAGTTCTTC. It is translated as CASSMRTSPEQFF.

V usage is TRBV5-1 and J usage is TRBJ2-3, with TRBD2 matching 8 bases. The CDR3 spans 14 residues. Per germline, CDR1 SGHRS and CDR2 YFSETQ. V was clipped by 5 bases and J by 3 bases; unmatched bases: 5. The CDR3 DNA is TGCGCCAGCAGGTTATCTAGCGGGACAGATACGCAGTATTTT. Translation gives CASRLSSGTDTQYF.

This rearrangement joins TRBV4-3 to TRBJ1-3, with 11 bases that match TRBD1. V lost 4 bases to trimming and J lost 0 bases; unmatched junction nucleotides: 8. Germline-derived CDR1 and CDR2 are LGHNA and YSLEER. This CDR3 comprises 18 residues. For the CDR3, the DNA is TGCGCCAGCAGCCTTATCGGGACAGGGGGTAGCTCTGGAAACACCATATATTTT. Amino acid sequence: CASSLIGTGGSSGNTIYF.

The genes are TRBV4-2 and TRBJ1-1; D is unclear. Trimming took 0 bases from V and 1 from J, leaving 9 bases between them. The germline CDR1 and CDR2 sequences are LGHNA and YNFKEQ. The CDR3 length is 15 residues. CDR3 coding DNA: TGTGCCAGCAGCCAAGAGAGGGTGCAGAACACTGAAGCTTTCTTT. It specifies CASSQERVQNTEAFF.

This clone appeared many times. The same CDR3 arises from other DNA sequences in this sample as well. The V gene is TRBV11-2, the J gene TRBJ2-7; TRBD2 aligns across 8 bases. CDR1 is SGHAT and CDR2 is FQNNGV in the germline V gene. CDR3 length: 16 amino acids. J was trimmed by 4 bases and V by 5 bases; bases with no gene match: 13. CDR3 sequence (DNA): TGTGCCAGCAGCCCGAGGGGTCGGGGGGGGTCTTACGAGCAGTACTTC. Its protein product is CASSPRGRGGSYEQYF.

The chain has TRBV9 and TRBJ1-2; D gene unclear. Germline-derived CDR1 and CDR2 are SGDLS and YYNGEE. The CDR3 length is 15 residues. Trimming removed 3 bases from V and 3 bases from J, with 15 bases in between. CDR3 nucleotide sequence: TGTGCCAGCAGCGCCTCCCAGCCAGGTTACTATGGCTACACCTTC. Translation: CASSASQPGYYGYTF.

V usage is TRBV4-1 and J usage is TRBJ2-7; 12 nucleotides agree with TRBD2. The CDR3 runs to 20 residues. Germline V CDR1 and CDR2: MGHRA, YSYEKL. The V and J ends lost 0 bases and 0 bases, in that order; junction bases with no gene match: 12. For the CDR3, the DNA is TGCGCCAGCAGCCAAGAAGGGGGGCTAGCGGGAGGGTGGAGCTCCTACGAGCAGTACTTC. It encodes CASSQEGGLAGGWSSYEQYF.

This chain connects TRBV6-2 or TRBV6-3 to TRBJ2-7, with 7 bases identical to TRBD1. This CDR3 is built from 15 residues. J gave up 3 bases and V 2 bases, and 7 bases lay outside the gene matches. Per the germline V gene, CDR1 is MNHEY and CDR2 is SVGEGT. The CDR3, as DNA: TGTGCCAGCAGTTACGCCGACAGGGTCGACTACGAGCAGTACTTC. Protein sequence: CASSYADRVDYEQYF.

The chain has TRBV3-1 (or the pseudogene TRBV3-2) and TRBJ2-7; 10 nucleotides line up with TRBD1. After removal of 4 bases from V and 7 bases from J, the junction contained 13 bases not matched to a gene. CDR1 LGHDT and CDR2 YNNKEL come from the germline V gene (reference sequence). The CDR3 contains 16 residues. The CDR3: CASSPQAGTGVSEQYF. As DNA, the CDR3 is TGTGCCAGCAGCCCTCAGGCCGGGACAGGGGTTTCAGAGCAGTACTTC.

The chain couples TRBV20-1 to TRBJ2-3; D is perhaps TRBD2 (5 bases). V was pared by 3 bases and J by 0 bases, with 16 bases between. Germline CDR1 DFQATT, CDR2 SNEGSKA (reference sequence). This CDR3 region has 16 residues. CDR3 residues: CSASSTRGSSTDTQYF. CDR3 nucleotides: TGCAGTGCTAGTAGCACTCGGGGTTCTAGCACAGATACGCAGTATTTT.

Note on this clone: Distinct nucleotide sequences in the sample also encode this CDR3. The V and J genes are TRBV2 and TRBJ1-1; D possibly corresponds to TRBD1 (6 bases). Trimming cost V 6 bases and J 1 base, with 9 bases left between them. Per germline, CDR1 SNHLY and CDR2 FYNNEI. The CDR3 runs to 13 residues. The CDR3 loop reads CASRGQGNTEAFF. CDR3 DNA sequence: TGTGCCAGCAGGGGACAAGGGAACACTGAAGCTTTCTTT.

This chain links TRBV11-2 with TRBJ2-3; 8 positions match TRBD1. V gave up 0 bases and J gave up 3 bases; unmatched junction bases: 2. This CDR3 contains 15 residues. From germline, CDR1 is SGHAT and CDR2 FQNNGV. Here the CDR3 reads CASSLDQGATDTQYF. The CDR3, as DNA: TGTGCCAGCAGCTTAGATCAGGGGGCAACAGATACGCAGTATTTT. Filled out from reference TRBV11-2 and TRBJ2-3, the complete variable domain reads EAGVAQSPRYKIIEKRQSVAFWCNPISGHATLYWYQQILGQGPKLLIQFQNNGVVDDSQLPKDRFSAERLKGVDSTLKIQPAKLEDSAVYLCASSLDQGATDTQYFGPGTRLTVL.

Concerning this clone: This may be a read error: a much more frequent sequence differs by one nucleotide. The chain uses TRBV5-5 and TRBJ2-2; D unresolved. The CDR3 sequence is 13 residues long. V was cut by 2 bases and J by 7 bases, with 9 bases left in between. Per the germline V gene, CDR1 is SGHKS and CDR2 is YYEKEE (reference sequence). CDR3 nucleotide sequence: TGTGCCAGCAGCTTATCGGGTATCGGGGAGCTGTTTTTT. It yields the protein CASSLSGIGELFF.

The chain joins TRBV6-4 to TRBJ1-2, with 7 positions matching TRBD1. Germline CDR1 MRHNA, CDR2 SNTAGT. Trimming took 3 bases from V and 7 from J; bases not matched to a gene: 8. The CDR3 is 14 amino acids. The CDR3 loop is CASSEDRARGGYTF. In DNA form, the CDR3 reads TGTGCCAGCAGTGAAGACAGGGCGCGGGGTGGCTACACCTTC.

This sequence joins TRBV19 and TRBJ1-5; tentative D call: TRBD1 (5 bases). The CDR3 totals 14 residues. CDR1 and CDR2 from the germline V gene are LNHDA and SQIVND (reference sequence). Trimming removed 2 bases at V and 0 bases at J, with 5 bases between. CDR3 nucleotide sequence: TGTGCCAGTAGTATAAGGGGTAGCAATCAGCCCCAGCATTTT. Encoded protein: CASSIRGSNQPQHF.

This chain links TRBV5-8 with TRBJ2-2; possible D gene TRBD1, 6 bases. Germline assignment: CDR1 SGHTS and CDR2 YDEGEE. V lost 3 bases and J lost 1, with 13 bases in between. The CDR3 spans 16 residues. CDR3 loop: CASSSDRGLNTGELFF. CDR3 in DNA: TGTGCCAGCAGCTCGGACAGAGGACTGAACACCGGGGAGCTGTTTTTT.

This chain uses TRBV7-9 with TRBJ2-1, with TRBD1 matching 8 bases. V dropped 1 base and J dropped 15; count of bases not matched to a gene: 5. The CDR3 loop spans 12 amino acids. The germline V gene has CDR1 SEHNR and CDR2 FQNEAQ (reference sequence). Here the CDR3 reads CASSLDRGTSFF. The CDR3, as DNA: TGTGCCAGCAGCTTAGACAGGGGGACTTCGTTCTTC.

The chain has TRBV2 and TRBJ2-3; D possibly corresponds to TRBD2 (5 bases). The CDR3 is 15 amino acids. The V gene's germline CDR1 is SNHLY and CDR2 FYNNEI. The germline V and J ends were trimmed by 9 bases and 2 bases, with 18 bases remaining between them. This chain's CDR3 is CASRNGVLATDTQYF. In DNA form, the CDR3 reads TGTGCCAGTCGGAACGGGGTATTGGCCACAGATACGCAGTATTTT.

This clone appeared once. The chain employs TRBV6-5 and TRBJ2-1; 11 bases are a match to TRBD2. Trimming took 6 bases from V and 5 from J; bases not matched to a gene: 6. Per germline, CDR1 MNHEY and CDR2 SVGAGI. This CDR3 contains 15 residues. The CDR3 is CASREGLAENNEQFF. Written as DNA, the CDR3 is TGTGCCAGCAGGGAGGGACTAGCGGAAAACAATGAGCAGTTCTTC.

The V gene is TRBV7-9, the J gene TRBJ2-7; perhaps TRBD1 as D (5 bases). This CDR3 has 15 residues. V was clipped by 8 bases and J by 9 bases, with 26 bases between them. The germline gives CDR1 SEHNR, CDR2 FQNEAQ (reference sequence). CDR3 residues: CASLGPRELLRGQYF. The DNA of the CDR3 is TGTGCCAGCTTAGGCCCCAGGGAACTCCTACGAGGGCAGTACTTC. Variable domain in full (rest from reference TRBV7-9 and TRBJ2-7): DTGVSQNPRHKITKRGQNVTFRCDPISEHNRLYWYRQTLGQGPEFLTYFQNEAQLEKSRLLSDRFSAERPKGSFSTLEIQRTEQGDSAMYLCASLGPRELLRGQYFGPGTRLTVT.

The chain has TRBV4-1 and TRBJ2-7, with a weak D call TRBD1 (5 bases). Germline loops: CDR1 MGHRA, CDR2 YSYEKL. CDR3 size: 16 residues. V shed 1 base and J shed 5 bases, with 18 bases lying between them. In nucleotides, the CDR3 is TGCGCCAGCAGCCAAGGGGCCCGGGCCAAAGGGGACGAGCAGTACTTC. This encodes CASSQGARAKGDEQYF.

The chain employs TRBV7-2 and TRBJ1-5; D remains unclear. The CDR3 has 15 residues. CDR1 and CDR2 from the germline V gene are SGHTA and FQGNSA. V was pared by 7 bases and J by 0 bases, with 13 bases between. CDR3 sequence reads: CASTPAGLSNQPQHF. As DNA, the CDR3 is TGTGCCAGCACCCCTGCCGGACTTAGCAATCAGCCCCAGCATTTT.

The chain links TRBV29-1 to TRBJ1-2; TRBD1 matches 7 bases. Germline CDR1 and CDR2: SQVTM and ANQGSEA. The CDR3 has 16 residues. With V trimmed by 0 bases and J by 0 bases, 7 bases remained unmatched. Written as DNA, the CDR3 is TGCAGCGTTGAAGATCCAAACAGGGGCCCTAACTATGGCTACACCTTC. Its translation: CSVEDPNRGPNYGYTF.